The 5 T cell receptor beta chains given below trace back to one sample, sequenced in a study of Graves' ophthalmopathy and Graves' hyperthyroidism. Amplified material comprised TCR beta CDR3 regions derived from RNA transcripts. The authors performed first-round RT-PCR with HTBI primers and then a second-round multiplex PCR. TCRdb fed the multiplex PCR reads into MiXCR, producing one record per CDR3 protein. Altogether approximately 640,000 distinct CDR3 sequences are present, more than 40% being singletons, with the ten largest covering over 2.5%. Material for sequencing was peripheral blood. These TCRs come from an adult man with Graves' ophthalmopathy.

This clonotype was detected ten times or more. This sequence joins TRBV6-5 and TRBJ1-2, with 9 positions matching TRBD1. CDR1 is MNHEY and CDR2 is SVGAGI in the germline V gene. The CDR3 is 14 amino acids. With V trimmed by 5 bases and J by 3 bases, 4 bases remained unmatched. The CDR3 DNA is TGTGCCAGCAGTCGACAGGGGGAGTACTATGGCTACACCTTC. This translates into CASSRQGEYYGYTF.

Ten or more counts support this clonotype. The chain joins TRBV9 to TRBJ2-5; 8 nucleotides match TRBD2. V was pared by 7 bases and J by 6 bases, with 14 bases of the junction left unmatched. Germline V CDR1 and CDR2: SGDLS, YYNGEE. The CDR3 contains 15 residues. The CDR3 DNA is TGTGCCAGCGGATCTGGGGGACTAGGCCTCCAGACCCAGTACTTC. This gives the protein CASGSGGLGLQTQYF.

This chain joins TRBV19 and TRBJ2-7; 7 bases align to TRBD1. This CDR3 spans 15 amino acids. Germline CDR1 and CDR2: LNHDA and SQIVND (reference sequence). Unmatched junction bases numbered 15, after V lost 8 bases and J lost 5 bases. CDR3 bases: TGTGCCAGTCGGAGGTCCACAGGGGCCAGGAACGAGCAGTACTTC. Translated: CASRRSTGARNEQYF. The full variable domain, with the rest looked up from reference TRBV19 and TRBJ2-7, is DGGITQSPKYLFRKEGQNVTLSCEQNLNHDAMYWYRQDPGQGLRLIYYSQIVNDFQKGDIAEGYSVSREKKESFPLTVTSAQKNPTAFYLCASRRSTGARNEQYFGPGTRLTVT.

The table lists this clonotype with many counts. V gene TRBV20-1 combines with J gene TRBJ2-5; either TRBD1 or TRBD2 may fit D (5 bases each). There are 14 residues in the CDR3. The germline V gene encodes CDR1 DFQATT and CDR2 SNEGSKA (reference sequence). Trimming left V 3 bases short and J 1 base short, with 12 bases between. The CDR3 DNA reads as TGCAGTGCTAGGGGGGACCGCTCCCAAGAGACCCAGTACTTC. It yields the protein CSARGDRSQETQYF.

This clonotype was seen more than once but under ten times. The chain recombines TRBV12-3 or TRBV12-4 with TRBJ2-2; D gene unclear. The V end lost 5 bases, the J end lost 6 bases, and 10 bases lay between the germline ends. The CDR3 spans 13 residues. The CDR3 nucleotides read TGTGCCAGCAGTCCTACTAAGGCCGGGGAGCTGTTTTTT. Its translation is CASSPTKAGELFF.